A single TCR beta chain is shown here with its context. Antigen unknown. This specimen belongs to a study of T cell repertoires in cytomegalovirus infection. Study at large: Evidence of both CMV infection and a matching HLA type came from public TCR beta signatures.

TCRdb processed the reads anew with MiXCR; each CDR3 protein has one entry. The table records under 850,000 distinct CDR3 sequences, 35% of them present only once. Study outcomes and limitations: HLA-C-restricted CMV-specific TCR beta clonotypes were dominant in the ex vivo response. CMV carriers having the relevant HLA were flagged by cumulative public TCR beta family frequency.

The receptor was isolated from a human donor in good health (CMV status not recorded). Some clones in this sample may be carry-over from other donors' samples. The sequencing input was PBMCs.

The CDR3 sequence is CASSLNPPSGDRGSPLHF. The CDR3 bases are TGCGCCAGCAGCCTCAATCCCCCGTCAGGGGATCGCGGGTCACCCCTCCACTTT. J is TRBJ1-6 and V is TRBV4-1, with D perhaps matching TRBD1 (6 bases). The CDR3 is 18 amino acids. Germline V gene sequence: CDR1 MGHRA, CDR2 YSYEKL. V lost 4 bases to trimming and J lost 10 bases, with 26 bases between them.